These 21 T cell receptor beta chains share one sample of origin, sequenced in a study of blood T cell repertoires in COVID-19. The method was immunoSEQ multiplex PCR; TCRdb's version includes in-frame clones alone and lacks a portion of them. The sample has some 41,000 clones; less than 85% are singletons. The sequenced sample was peripheral blood. Receptor source: a woman in her 70s with acute or convalescent COVID-19.

The gene calls are TRBV19 and TRBJ2-5; D not resolved. V was cut by 6 bases and J by 2 bases, with 4 bases left in between. The germline V gene has CDR1 LNHDA and CDR2 SQIVND (reference sequence). This CDR3 is built from 11 residues. CDR3 protein: CASSLQETQYF. Written as DNA, the CDR3 is TGTGCCAGTAGCTTACAAGAGACCCAGTACTTC.

This clone was counted only a few times. The rearrangement joins TRBV15 to TRBJ1-4; no definite D call. CDR1 and CDR2 (germline): LNHNV, YYDKDF (reference sequence). Trimming cost V 0 bases and J 4 bases, with 6 bases left between them. The CDR3 covers 14 residues. The chain's CDR3 is CATSRDNGNEKLFF. Written as DNA, the CDR3 is TGTGCCACCAGCAGAGATAACGGTAATGAAAAACTGTTTTTT.

This chain uses TRBV3-1 (or the pseudogene TRBV3-2) with TRBJ1-6; D unresolved. The CDR3 is 13 amino acids. The V end was cut by 4 bases, the J end by 15 bases, with 16 bases between. CDR1 and CDR2 (germline): LGHDT, YNNKEL (reference sequence). The CDR3 DNA is TGTGCCAGCAGCCTCGATACGCTGGCCGACCTCCACTTT. Translation gives CASSLDTLADLHF.

The chain recombines TRBV28 with TRBJ1-5; tentative D call: TRBD1 (6 bases). Trimming took 11 bases from V and 0 from J, leaving 14 bases between them. The CDR3 spans 14 residues. Germline assignment: CDR1 MDHEN and CDR2 SYDVKM. For the CDR3, the DNA is TGTGCCGGAAAAACAGGGAATAGCAATCAGCCCCAGCATTTT. Its protein is CAGKTGNSNQPQHF.

The chain joins TRBV7-2 to TRBJ2-3; perhaps TRBD1 as D (5 bases). Trimming took off 7 bases at V and 3 bases at J, with 11 bases between the two ends. Germline CDR1 is SGHTA and CDR2 is FQGNSA. The CDR3 has 13 residues. CDR3 nucleotides: TGTGCCAGCACCCAGGGCTGGACAGATACGCAGTATTTT. Amino acids: CASTQGWTDTQYF. The full variable domain, rest sourced from reference TRBV7-2 and TRBJ2-3, is GAGVSQSPSNKVTEKGKDVELRCDPISGHTALYWYRQSLGQGLEFLIYFQGNSAPDKSGLPSDRFSAERTGGSVSTLTIQRTQQEDSAVYLCASTQGWTDTQYFGPGTRLTVL.

This clone was seen just once. The rearrangement uses TRBV27 and TRBJ2-5; 7 bases are a match to TRBD2. CDR1 and CDR2 from the germline V gene are MNHEY and SMNVEV (reference sequence). The junction had 10 bases not matched to a gene; V was cut back by 3 bases and J by 3 bases. The CDR3 runs to 16 residues. The CDR3 coding sequence is TGTGCCAGCAGTTTCAGGAGCCGCGGGAGTAAAGAGACCCAGTACTTC. It encodes CASSFRSRGSKETQYF.

V and J are TRBV9 and TRBJ2-1; 8 nucleotides line up with TRBD2. Germline trimming cut 0 bases from V and 5 bases from J; bases unmatched to any gene: 22. In germline, CDR1 is SGDLS, CDR2 YYNGEE. This CDR3 comprises 21 residues. The CDR3 DNA sequence: TGTGCCAGCAGCGTAGATATCCCGGGACTCTTTAGCGGGAACATGGACAATGAGCAGTTCTTC. Its protein product is CASSVDIPGLFSGNMDNEQFF.

V usage is TRBV27 and J usage is TRBJ1-2; possible D gene TRBD1, 6 bases. The CDR3 runs 14 residues. V shed 3 bases and J shed 4 bases, with 12 bases lying between them. Germline CDR1 MNHEY, CDR2 SMNVEV (reference sequence). As DNA, the CDR3 is TGTGCCAGCAGTTTCGGGGGGGGCCTCTATGGCTACACCTTC. Translation gives CASSFGGGLYGYTF.

The J gene is TRBJ2-3, the V gene TRBV4-1, with 8 bases lining up with TRBD2. The CDR3 contains 21 residues. The germline V gene encodes CDR1 MGHRA and CDR2 YSYEKL. The V and J ends lost 0 bases and 0 bases, in that order; junction bases with no gene match: 17. The CDR3 reads CASSQEVGLAGPINSTDTQYF. For the CDR3, the DNA is TGCGCCAGCAGCCAAGAAGTGGGGCTAGCGGGCCCGATCAACAGCACAGATACGCAGTATTTT.

The chain joins TRBV2 to TRBJ2-2; 10 positions match TRBD2. This CDR3 has 16 residues. Germline-derived CDR1 and CDR2 are SNHLY and FYNNEI. Trimming removed 3 bases from V and 6 bases from J; junction bases left unmatched: 7. The CDR3 spells CASSEVAGGMAGELFF. The CDR3 region has the DNA TGTGCCAGCAGTGAGGTAGCGGGAGGTATGGCCGGGGAGCTGTTTTTT.

This chain connects TRBV19 to TRBJ2-1; 8 nucleotides align to TRBD1. Germline CDR1 LNHDA, CDR2 SQIVND (reference sequence). V was clipped by 4 bases and J by 5 bases; unmatched bases: 10. This CDR3 has 16 amino acids. The CDR3 reads CASSTARTGRDNEQFF. CDR3 nucleotide sequence: TGTGCCAGTAGTACCGCCCGGACAGGGCGGGACAATGAGCAGTTCTTC.

This clone was observed a handful of times. The rearrangement joins TRBV6-2 or TRBV6-3 to TRBJ2-2; 12 bases are a match to TRBD2. With 5 bases clipped from V and 6 bases from J, the junction kept 19 bases outside the gene matches. Germline V gene sequence: CDR1 MNHEY, CDR2 SVGEGT. CDR3 length: 20 amino acids. CDR3 DNA sequence: TGTGCCAGCAGTGACTACAGGAGACTGACTAGCGGGAGCTCTCCCGGGGAGCTGTTTTTT. Translated: CASSDYRRLTSGSSPGELFF.

The J gene is TRBJ2-2, the V gene TRBV27; 8 bases agree with TRBD1. The length of the CDR3 is 17 residues. Germline assignment: CDR1 MNHEY and CDR2 SMNVEV (reference sequence). The V and J ends lost 1 base and 1 base, in that order; junction bases with no gene match: 5. CDR3 protein: CASSLLGTGKNTGELFF. The CDR3 coding sequence is TGTGCCAGCAGTTTATTGGGGACAGGAAAGAACACCGGGGAGCTGTTTTTT.

The V gene is TRBV19, the J gene TRBJ2-7; tentative D call: TRBD2 (6 bases). V lost 5 bases, J lost 0 bases, and 11 bases lay in between. The CDR3 sequence is 14 residues long. Germline V gene sequence: CDR1 LNHDA, CDR2 SQIVND (reference sequence). CDR3 residues: CASSFGGSSYEQYF. The CDR3 DNA reads TGTGCCAGTAGTTTCGGGGGAAGCTCCTACGAGCAGTACTTC. Looking up the rest from reference TRBV19 and TRBJ2-7 gives the full variable domain: DGGITQSPKYLFRKEGQNVTLSCEQNLNHDAMYWYRQDPGQGLRLIYYSQIVNDFQKGDIAEGYSVSREKKESFPLTVTSAQKNPTAFYLCASSFGGSSYEQYFGPGTRLTVT.

This chain links TRBV6-5 with TRBJ2-3; TRBD1 agrees at 7 bases. In germline, CDR1 is MNHEY, CDR2 SVGAGI. V gave up 7 bases and J gave up 5 bases; unmatched junction bases: 12. This CDR3 has 15 residues. The CDR3 nucleotides read TGTGCCAGCACGGCAGGGGGAATGAAGATAGATACGCAGTATTTT. Translation gives CASTAGGMKIDTQYF.

This chain links TRBV3-1 (or the pseudogene TRBV3-2) with TRBJ1-4; D call uncertain. Germline assignment: CDR1 LGHDT and CDR2 YNNKEL (reference sequence). CDR3 size: 12 residues. The V and J ends lost 0 bases and 10 bases respectively, with 6 bases between them. CDR3: CASSQEPGKLFF. CDR3 DNA sequence: TGTGCCAGCAGCCAAGAACCAGGAAAACTGTTTTTT.

The gene calls are TRBV29-1 and TRBJ1-2; D may be TRBD1 (5 bases). Trimming removed 3 bases at V and 4 bases at J, with 12 bases between. The CDR3 runs 13 residues. CDR1 and CDR2 from the germline V gene are SQVTM and ANQGSEA. CDR3 DNA sequence: TGCAGCGTTGATCAACCGGGACTCTATGGCTACACCTTC. Amino acids: CSVDQPGLYGYTF.

The chain employs TRBV28 and TRBJ2-7; 13 bases match TRBD2. The germline V gene has CDR1 MDHEN and CDR2 SYDVKM. After removal of 5 bases from V and 3 bases from J, the junction contained 4 bases not matched to a gene. CDR3 size: 15 residues. CDR3 region: CASSQRTSGGYEQYF. The DNA for the CDR3 is TGTGCCAGCAGTCAGCGGACTAGCGGGGGCTACGAGCAGTACTTC.

This chain links TRBV30 with TRBJ1-3, with D hard to call. Germline V lookup: CDR1 GTSNPN, CDR2 SVGIG (reference sequence). This CDR3 has 15 amino acids. Trimming pared 1 base from V and 1 base from J, leaving 11 bases between. CDR3: CAWSGAFFSGNTIYF. Here the CDR3 DNA reads TGTGCCTGGAGTGGGGCCTTTTTTTCTGGAAACACCATATATTTT.

The V call is TRBV11-1, the J call TRBJ2-5, with 8 bases matching TRBD1. Unmatched junction bases numbered 9, after V lost 4 bases and J lost 8 bases. CDR3 size: 14 residues. Germline V CDR1 and CDR2: SGHAT, FQDESV (reference sequence). In DNA, the CDR3 is TGTGCCAGCAGCTCACCCGACAGGGGTCTTACCCAGTACTTC. Its translation is CASSSPDRGLTQYF.

The genes are TRBV11-2 and TRBJ1-1; D unresolved. Germline V gives CDR1 SGHAT, CDR2 FQNNGV. The CDR3 consists of 15 residues. Trimming took 0 bases from V and 2 from J, leaving 10 bases between them. The CDR3 loop reads CASSLDPQINTEAFF. As DNA, the CDR3 is TGTGCCAGCAGCTTAGACCCCCAGATCAACACTGAAGCTTTCTTT.